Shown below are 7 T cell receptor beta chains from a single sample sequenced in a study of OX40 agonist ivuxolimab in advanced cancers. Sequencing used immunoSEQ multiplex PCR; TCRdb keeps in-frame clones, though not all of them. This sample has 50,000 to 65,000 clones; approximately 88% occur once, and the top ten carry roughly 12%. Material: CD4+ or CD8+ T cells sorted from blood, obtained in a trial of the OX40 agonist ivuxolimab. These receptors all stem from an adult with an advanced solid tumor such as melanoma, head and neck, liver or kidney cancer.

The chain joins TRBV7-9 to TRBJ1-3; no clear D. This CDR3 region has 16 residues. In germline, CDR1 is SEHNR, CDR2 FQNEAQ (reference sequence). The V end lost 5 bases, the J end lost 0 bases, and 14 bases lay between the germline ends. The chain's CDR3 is CASSPSTGLSGNTIYF. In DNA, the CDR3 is TGTGCCAGCAGCCCATCGACCGGGCTCTCTGGAAACACCATATATTTT.

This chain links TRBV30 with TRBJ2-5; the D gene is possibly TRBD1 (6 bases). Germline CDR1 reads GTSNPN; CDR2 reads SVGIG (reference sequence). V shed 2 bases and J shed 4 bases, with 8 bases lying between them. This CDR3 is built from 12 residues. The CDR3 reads CAWSTGLETQYF. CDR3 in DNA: TGTGCCTGGAGTACAGGGTTAGAGACCCAGTACTTC.

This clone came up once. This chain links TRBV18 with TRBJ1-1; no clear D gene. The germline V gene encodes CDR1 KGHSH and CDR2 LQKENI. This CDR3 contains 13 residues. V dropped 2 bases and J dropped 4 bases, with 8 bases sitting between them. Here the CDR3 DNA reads TGTGCCAGCTCACCAGACCCGAGCACTGAAGCTTTCTTT. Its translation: CASSPDPSTEAFF.

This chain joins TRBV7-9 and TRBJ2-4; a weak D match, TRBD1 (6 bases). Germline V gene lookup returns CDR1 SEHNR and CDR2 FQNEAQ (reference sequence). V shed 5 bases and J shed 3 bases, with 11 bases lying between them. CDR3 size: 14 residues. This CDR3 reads CASSPGQYKNIQYF. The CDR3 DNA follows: TGTGCCAGCAGCCCTGGACAGTACAAAAACATTCAGTACTTC. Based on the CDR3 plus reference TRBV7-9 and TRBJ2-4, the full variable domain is DTGVSQNPRHKITKRGQNVTFRCDPISEHNRLYWYRQTLGQGPEFLTYFQNEAQLEKSRLLSDRFSAERPKGSFSTLEIQRTEQGDSAMYLCASSPGQYKNIQYFGAGTRLSVL.

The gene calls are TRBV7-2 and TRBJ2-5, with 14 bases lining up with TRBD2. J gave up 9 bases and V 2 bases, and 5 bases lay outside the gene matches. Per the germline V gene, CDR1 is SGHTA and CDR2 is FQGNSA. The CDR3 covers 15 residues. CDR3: CASSLTWTSGGPQYF. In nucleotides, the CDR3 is TGTGCCAGCAGCTTAACATGGACTAGCGGGGGGCCCCAGTACTTC.

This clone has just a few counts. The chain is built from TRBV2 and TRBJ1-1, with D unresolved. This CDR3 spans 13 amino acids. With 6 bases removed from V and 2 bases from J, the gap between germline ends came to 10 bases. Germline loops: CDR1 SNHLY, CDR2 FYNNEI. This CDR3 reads CASRGRGNTEAFF. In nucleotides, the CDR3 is TGTGCCAGCAGGGGTCGGGGAAACACTGAAGCTTTCTTT.

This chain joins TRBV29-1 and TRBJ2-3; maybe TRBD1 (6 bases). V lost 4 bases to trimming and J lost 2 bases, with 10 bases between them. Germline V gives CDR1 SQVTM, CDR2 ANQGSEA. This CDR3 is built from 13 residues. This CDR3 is CSVARGNTDTQYF. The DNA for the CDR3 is TGCAGCGTTGCCAGGGGAAACACAGATACGCAGTATTTT.